Following are 8 T cell receptor beta chains from one sample sequenced in a study of cytomegalovirus exposure and HLA in healthy donors. It was with 60 Vbeta and 13 Jbeta primers that the PCR ran. Using immunoSEQ multiplex PCR, the repertoire was profiled, and TCRdb retains in-frame clones only, with some absent. The data contain more than 90,000 clones, 76% of them singletons. Sequenced input: PBMCs. The origin of the receptors is a man aged 35 to 55 in good health and CMV-seronegative.

This rearrangement joins TRBV6-5 to TRBJ1-1; maybe TRBD1 (5 bases). Germline-derived CDR1 and CDR2 are MNHEY and SVGAGI. V lost 0 bases to trimming and J lost 7 bases, with 15 bases between them. The CDR3 runs 15 residues. The CDR3 spells CASSYSTGGVGEAFF. Written as DNA, the CDR3 is TGTGCCAGCAGTTACTCGACCGGGGGGGTCGGTGAAGCTTTCTTT.

The rearrangement joins TRBV28 to TRBJ2-3; D gene ambiguous. CDR3 length: 12 residues. Germline assignment: CDR1 MDHEN and CDR2 SYDVKM. Trimming cost V 2 bases and J 3 bases, with 3 bases left between them. The CDR3 loop reads CASSLRTDTQYF. As DNA, the CDR3 is TGTGCCAGCAGTTTACGGACAGATACGCAGTATTTT.

This clone was detected a few times. The chain has TRBV13 and TRBJ2-3; TRBD1 matches 8 bases. This CDR3 has 16 amino acids. The trim removed 2 bases at V and 0 bases at J, leaving 4 bases unmatched. CDR1 PRHDT and CDR2 FYEKMQ come from the germline V gene (reference sequence). In nucleotides, the CDR3 is TGTGCCAGCAGCTTATCGACAGGGGTCAGCACAGATACGCAGTATTTT. Residues: CASSLSTGVSTDTQYF.

The genes are TRBV19 and TRBJ2-3; a possible D gene is TRBD2 (5 bases). Looked up from germline, CDR1 is LNHDA and CDR2 is SQIVND (reference sequence). Trimming took 5 bases from V and 2 from J, leaving 14 bases between them. The CDR3 spans 15 residues. CDR3 residues: CASSQPRELTDTQYF. The CDR3 bases are TGTGCCAGTAGTCAACCCCGGGAACTCACAGATACGCAGTATTTT. The complete variable domain, with remaining parts taken from reference TRBV19 and TRBJ2-3, reads DGGITQSPKYLFRKEGQNVTLSCEQNLNHDAMYWYRQDPGQGLRLIYYSQIVNDFQKGDIAEGYSVSREKKESFPLTVTSAQKNPTAFYLCASSQPRELTDTQYFGPGTRLTVL.

This chain uses TRBV10-2 with TRBJ2-5, with a weak D call TRBD1 (6 bases). V was pared by 7 bases and J by 3 bases, with 12 bases between. The CDR3 covers 13 residues. From germline, CDR1 is WSHSY and CDR2 SAAADI. The CDR3 loop is CASKWAGEETQYF. The DNA for the CDR3 is TGCGCCAGCAAGTGGGCAGGGGAAGAGACCCAGTACTTC.

The chain recombines TRBV23-1 with TRBJ2-2; the D gene is possibly TRBD1 (5 bases). TRBV23-1 is annotated as an ORF whose role is uncertain. The CDR3 length is 13 residues. V was clipped by 6 bases and J by 4 bases, with 9 bases between them. CDR3 protein: CASSKGVTGELFF. In DNA, the CDR3 is TGCGCCAGCAGCAAAGGGGTCACCGGGGAGCTGTTTTTT.

The genes are TRBV4-3 and TRBJ1-6, with D perhaps TRBD1 (6 bases). V was pared by 0 bases and J by 7 bases, with 19 bases between. The CDR3 spans 18 residues. Germline-derived CDR1 and CDR2 are LGHNA and YSLEER. This CDR3 reads CASSQDEGRWGHNSPLHF. In DNA form, the CDR3 reads TGCGCCAGCAGCCAAGATGAAGGACGCTGGGGACACAATTCACCCCTCCACTTT.

The chain joins TRBV5-1 to TRBJ1-3; D possibly corresponds to TRBD1 (5 bases). Germline V CDR1 and CDR2: SGHRS, YFSETQ. The CDR3 runs 15 residues. V shed 0 bases and J shed 2 bases, with 9 bases lying between them. DNA for the CDR3: TGCGCCAGCAGCTTGGCCGGACAAACTGGAAACACCATATATTTT. It specifies CASSLAGQTGNTIYF.